The T cell receptor (beta chain) under discussion was sequenced for a study of spatial heterogeneity in lung cancer. In the study overall: Samples were donated by 72 untreated early-stage non-small cell lung cancer patients. Available follow-up PBMC samples, collected a median of roughly two years post-resection, were sequenced.

The germline V gene has CDR1 SGHRS and CDR2 YFSETQ. The length of the CDR3 is 15 residues. The V and J ends lost 4 bases and 1 base respectively, with 13 bases between them. TCRdb processed the 5' RACE reads anew with MiXCR; each CDR3 protein has one entry. The sample shows roughly 15,000 distinct CDR3 sequences, approximately 19% of them seen only once. This clonotype has just a few counts. Time point reported: blood at routine non-recurrence follow-up after resection. Whole RNA, which was extracted from tumor, nontumor lung tissue or frozen PBMC, was sequenced without any cell sorting. This TCR derives from a male donor with early-stage non-small cell lung cancer. The sequencing used PBMCs, collected at follow-up. The V and J genes are TRBV5-1 and TRBJ2-3, with D maybe TRBD2 (6 bases). The CDR3 sequence: CASSRGALGTDTQYF. The CDR3 nucleotides read TGCGCCAGCAGCCGCGGGGCTTTGGGCACAGATACGCAGTATTTT.